This is a list of T cell receptor beta chains from one sample in a study of shared clonotypes between healthy human individuals. Produced via immunoSEQ multiplex PCR; TCRdb's table is partial and in-frame only. Among fewer than 3 million clones listed, 85% to 95% were seen once. Sequenced material: naive CD4+ T cells from PBMCs. Every receptor here comes from a man between 18 and 29 years old in good health. Some clones in this sample may be carry-over from other donors' samples. Both conserved end residues are part of each CDR3. The D gene is left open where the match is weak. Rows may omit the clone size; those that give it use once, few, many or a size class.

>NA|TRBV2|TRBJ1-1|NA
CASSLHPRGATEAFF
TGTGCCAGCAGTTTACACCCCAGGGGTGCAACTGAAGCTTTCTTT
>NA|TRBV7-9|TRBJ2-2|NA
CASTSRGANTGELFF
TGTGCCAGCACCTCCCGGGGGGCCAACACCGGGGAGCTGTTTTTT
>TRBD1|TRBV7-9|TRBJ1-3|NA
CASSLGAWDRSSGNTIYF
TGTGCCAGCAGCTTGGGGGCGTGGGACAGGAGCTCTGGAAACACCATATATTTT
>NA|TRBV5-1|TRBJ2-3|NA
CASSLRAAGISPDTQYF
TGCGCCAGCAGCTTGAGAGCGGCAGGGATCAGTCCAGATACGCAGTATTTT
>NA|TRBV5-6|TRBJ1-2|NA
CASSLAESGYTF
TGTGCCAGCAGCTTGGCCGAATCTGGCTACACCTTC
>NA|TRBV6-1|TRBJ2-6|NA
CATWGGDLGANVLTF
TGTGCCACCTGGGGTGGGGACCTTGGGGCCAACGTCCTGACTTTC
>NA|TRBV7-2|TRBJ2-6|once
CASSLHGGISGANVLTF
TGTGCCAGCAGCTTACACGGCGGGATTTCTGGGGCCAACGTCCTGACTTTC
>NA|TRBV18|TRBJ2-5|NA
CASSPVWDQETQYF
TGTGCCAGCTCACCAGTCTGGGACCAAGAGACCCAGTACTTC
>NA|TRBV19|TRBJ1-5|once
CASSLSEGVLAQPQHF
TGTGCCAGTTCCCTCTCGGAGGGGGTCCTAGCCCAGCCCCAGCATTTT
>TRBD1|TRBV27|TRBJ1-5|NA
CASRDRYLRTGHNQPQHF
TGTGCCAGCAGAGATAGGTATCTGAGGACAGGGCACAATCAGCCCCAGCATTTT
>TRBD1|TRBV6-1|TRBJ1-2|once
CASSDQAGTGPPGDF
TGTGCCAGCAGCGACCAAGCCGGGACAGGGCCTCCAGGGGATTTC
>NA|TRBV19|TRBJ1-1|once
CASSIDLIFATEAFF
TGTGCCAGTAGTATAGATCTGATATTCGCCACTGAAGCTTTCTTT
>NA|TRBV29-1|TRBJ2-7|NA
CSVGREHEQYF
TGCAGCGTTGGACGGGAGCACGAGCAGTACTTC
>NA|TRBV27|TRBJ2-1|once
CASRRSYDVRYNEQFF
TGTGCCAGCAGACGATCCTATGATGTAAGATACAATGAGCAGTTCTTC
>NA|TRBV2|TRBJ2-7|once
CASSEEGLGEQYF
TGTGCCAGCAGTGAAGAGGGGTTGGGCGAGCAGTACTTC
>NA|TRBV7-9|TRBJ1-4|NA
CASSSDWAPGEEKLFF
TGTGCCAGCAGCTCGGACTGGGCCCCGGGTGAGGAAAAACTGTTTTTT
>TRBD1|TRBV7-9|TRBJ2-7|NA
CAIPGQGVYEQYF
TGTGCCATCCCGGGACAGGGCGTTTACGAGCAGTACTTC
>TRBD2|TRBV28|TRBJ2-1|NA
CASSPQRRTSGRVFRSHNEQFF
TGTGCCAGCAGCCCACAACGAAGGACTAGCGGGAGGGTGTTCAGGTCCCACAATGAGCAGTTCTTC
>NA|TRBV4-3|TRBJ2-7|NA
CASSQESTRPYEQYF
TGCGCCAGCAGCCAAGAGTCAACTCGTCCCTACGAGCAGTACTTC
>NA|TRBV28|TRBJ1-5|NA
CASGRPPQNQPQHF
TGTGCCAGCGGTCGGCCCCCGCAAAATCAGCCCCAGCATTTT
>NA|TRBV2|TRBJ2-4|NA
CASSGSNIQYF
TGTGCCAGCTCCGGTTCGAACATTCAGTACTTC
>NA|TRBV5-1|TRBJ2-7|NA
CASSLEQGVGEQYF
TGCGCCAGCAGCTTAGAGCAAGGGGTTGGCGAGCAGTACTTC
>NA|TRBV2|TRBJ2-7|NA
CASDRERVGEQYF
TGTGCCAGCGACAGGGAGCGGGTCGGCGAGCAGTACTTC
>TRBD2|TRBV7-9|TRBJ2-3|NA
CAGTSGTLTTQYF
TGTGCCGGGACTAGCGGTACCCTCACAACGCAGTATTTT